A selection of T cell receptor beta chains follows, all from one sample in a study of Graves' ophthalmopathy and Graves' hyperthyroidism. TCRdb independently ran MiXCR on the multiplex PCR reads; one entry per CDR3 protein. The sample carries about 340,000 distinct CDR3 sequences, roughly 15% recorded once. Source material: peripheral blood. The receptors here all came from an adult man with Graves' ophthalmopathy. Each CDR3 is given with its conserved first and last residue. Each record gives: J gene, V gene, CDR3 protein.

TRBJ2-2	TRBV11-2	CASSSIQRREGLGGELFF
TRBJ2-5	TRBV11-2	CASSRWAQETQYF
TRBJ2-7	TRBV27	CASSSPFSSGSDEQYF
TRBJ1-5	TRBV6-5	CASMDRDRGRQPQHF
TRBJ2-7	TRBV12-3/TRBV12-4	CASSRETGGQYF
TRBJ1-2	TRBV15	CATSENNYGYTF
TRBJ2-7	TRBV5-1	CASSFSGYEQYF
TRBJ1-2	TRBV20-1	CSAKRDRGNYGYTF
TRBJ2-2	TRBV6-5	CASSYSGGPNTGELFF
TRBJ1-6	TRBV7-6	CASSLEGSNSPLHF
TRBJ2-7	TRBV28	CASTESSLGGEQYF
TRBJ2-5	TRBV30	CAWSSQQETQYF
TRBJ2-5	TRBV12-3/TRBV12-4	CASSWTSGETQYF
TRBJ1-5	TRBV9	CASSKLSNNQPQHF
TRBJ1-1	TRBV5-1	CASTSNAAGPNTEAFF